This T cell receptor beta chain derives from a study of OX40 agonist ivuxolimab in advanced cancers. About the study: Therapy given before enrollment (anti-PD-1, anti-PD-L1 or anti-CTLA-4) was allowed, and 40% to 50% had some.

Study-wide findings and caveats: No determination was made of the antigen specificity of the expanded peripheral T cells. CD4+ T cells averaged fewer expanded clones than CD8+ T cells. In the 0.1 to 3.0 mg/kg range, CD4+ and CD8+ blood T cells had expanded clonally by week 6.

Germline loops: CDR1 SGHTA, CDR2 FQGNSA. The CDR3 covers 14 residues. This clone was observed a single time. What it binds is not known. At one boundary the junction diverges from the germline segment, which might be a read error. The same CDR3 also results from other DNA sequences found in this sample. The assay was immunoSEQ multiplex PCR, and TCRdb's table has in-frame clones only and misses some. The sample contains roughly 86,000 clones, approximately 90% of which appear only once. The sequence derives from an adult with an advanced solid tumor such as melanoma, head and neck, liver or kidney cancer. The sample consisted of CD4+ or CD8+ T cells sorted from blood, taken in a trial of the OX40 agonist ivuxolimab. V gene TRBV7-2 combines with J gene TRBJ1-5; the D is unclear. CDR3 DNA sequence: TGTGCCAGCAGCTTAGCGGAGGGCAGCCAGCCCCAGCACTTT. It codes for CASSLAEGSQPQHF.